The next 26 T cell receptor beta chains were all read from a single sample in a study of OX40 agonist ivuxolimab in advanced cancers. Assay used: immunoSEQ multiplex PCR; TCRdb lists only in-frame clones, some missing. The table lists tens of thousands of clones, about four fifths of them singletons. The input for sequencing was CD4+ or CD8+ T cells sorted from blood, taken in a trial of the OX40 agonist ivuxolimab. All receptors come from an adult with an advanced solid tumor such as melanoma, head and neck, liver or kidney cancer.

The V call is TRBV6-1, the J call TRBJ1-2; perhaps TRBD1 as D (5 bases). Trimming left V 6 bases short and J 4 bases short, with 15 bases between. The germline CDR1 and CDR2 sequences are MNHNS and SASEGT. The CDR3 loop spans 14 amino acids. CDR3 residues: CASRTGQGGYGYTF. The CDR3 DNA sequence: TGTGCCAGCAGAACGGGCCAGGGAGGCTATGGCTACACCTTC.

The chain combines TRBV18 with TRBJ1-1, with D possibly matching TRBD1 (5 bases). This CDR3 spans 14 amino acids. The germline V gene encodes CDR1 KGHSH and CDR2 LQKENI. V was shortened by 2 bases and J by 5 bases, with 12 bases between the two germline ends. Here the CDR3 reads CASSPWDFPTEAFF. DNA of the CDR3: TGTGCCAGCTCACCATGGGACTTCCCAACTGAAGCTTTCTTT.

The chain combines TRBV30 with TRBJ1-2, with D possibly TRBD1 on 5 matching bases. CDR3 size: 16 residues. Looked up from germline, CDR1 is GTSNPN and CDR2 is SVGIG (reference sequence). Trimming stripped 2 bases from V and 3 bases from J, with 19 bases between. The CDR3 sequence: CAWSPPRQSIYYGYTF. The CDR3, as DNA: TGTGCCTGGAGTCCACCCCGACAGTCCATATACTATGGCTACACCTTC.

The chain employs TRBV6-1 and TRBJ1-2, with D possibly TRBD1 on 5 matching bases. The germline V and J ends were trimmed by 2 bases and 5 bases, with 15 bases remaining between them. This CDR3 contains 15 residues. CDR1 MNHNS and CDR2 SASEGT come from the germline V gene. The CDR3 nucleotides read TGTGCCAGCAGTGAATGGGGGATTTCGGAATATGGCTACACCTTC. Translating it yields CASSEWGISEYGYTF.

The chain uses TRBV25-1 and TRBJ2-3; 7 bases line up with TRBD2. Germline V gene sequence: CDR1 MGHDK, CDR2 SYGVNS. The V and J ends lost 4 bases and 5 bases, in that order; junction bases with no gene match: 6. This CDR3 has 14 amino acids. The CDR3 DNA reads TGTGCCAGCAGTGGGGGGGGGTTGGGAGATACGCAGTATTTT. Translating gives CASSGGGLGDTQYF.

This CDR3 is CASSPEDRGGNTIYF. CDR3 nucleotides: TGTGCCAGCTCACCGGAGGACAGGGGAGGAAACACCATATATTTT. V usage is TRBV18 and J usage is TRBJ1-3; 9 bases align to TRBD1. The CDR3 has 15 residues. CDR1 KGHSH and CDR2 LQKENI come from the germline V gene. V lost 3 bases to trimming and J lost 4 bases; unmatched junction nucleotides: 4.

The chain is built from TRBV6-6 and TRBJ1-2; D remains ambiguous. The CDR3 is made up of 15 amino acids. Germline V lookup: CDR1 MNHNY, CDR2 SVGAGI (reference sequence). V lost 3 bases and J lost 7, with 18 bases in between. The chain's CDR3 is CASSYSETDGGGYTF. In DNA, the CDR3 is TGTGCCAGCAGTTATTCGGAGACGGACGGAGGTGGCTACACCTTC.

This clone is a singleton in its sample. CDR3 coding DNA: TGTGCCAGCAGCTTTGACAGGGCTGGCTACACCTTC. Protein: CASSFDRAGYTF. The chain has TRBV5-6 and TRBJ1-2; 7 bases fit TRBD1. CDR1 and CDR2 (germline): SGHDT, YYEEEE. This CDR3 contains 12 residues. V lost 2 bases to trimming and J lost 7 bases; unmatched junction nucleotides: 2.

V is TRBV10-3 and J is TRBJ1-3; 7 bases agree with TRBD1. Germline values: CDR1 ENHRY, CDR2 SYGVKD. This CDR3 spans 15 amino acids. V was clipped by 6 bases and J by 4 bases; unmatched bases: 9. Here the CDR3 DNA reads TGTGCCATCAGCCCGCGTGAGGGGGCAGGAAACACCATATATTTT. Amino acid sequence: CAISPREGAGNTIYF.

The V and J genes are TRBV28 and TRBJ1-2, with 8 bases lining up with TRBD1. With 4 bases clipped from V and 6 bases from J, the junction kept 4 bases outside the gene matches. Per germline, CDR1 MDHEN and CDR2 SYDVKM. This CDR3 comprises 13 residues. DNA for the CDR3: TGTGCCAGCAGTTCCGGACAGGGTAATGGCTACACCTTC. Its protein product is CASSSGQGNGYTF.

CDR3 residues: CASSIAHGGGEKLFF. The CDR3 nucleotides read TGTGCCAGTAGTATAGCCCACGGGGGGGGCGAAAAACTGTTTTTT. The rearrangement joins TRBV19 to TRBJ1-4, with D maybe TRBD1 (6 bases). V was cut by 1 base and J by 8 bases, with 14 bases left in between. The CDR3 is 15 residues long. CDR1 LNHDA and CDR2 SQIVND come from the germline V gene (reference sequence).

This chain links TRBV19 with TRBJ2-5, with D tentatively TRBD1 (6 bases). The CDR3 is made up of 13 amino acids. CDR1 and CDR2 (germline): LNHDA, SQIVND (reference sequence). Trimming took off 5 bases at V and 5 bases at J, with 12 bases between the two ends. CDR3 DNA: TGTGCCAGTAGTTCACAGGGTGGGGAGACCCAGTACTTC. Translated: CASSSQGGETQYF.

CDR3 region: CASSPGLAGRETQYF. CDR3 DNA: TGTGCCAGCAGCCCGGGACTAGCGGGGAGAGAGACCCAGTACTTC. This chain connects TRBV11-2 to TRBJ2-5; 13 nucleotides match TRBD2. The CDR3 is made up of 15 amino acids. Germline V gene data show CDR1 as SGHAT and CDR2 as FQNNGV. The trim removed 5 bases at V and 4 bases at J, leaving 4 bases unmatched. The full variable domain, in which reference TRBV11-2 and TRBJ2-5 provide the parts outside the CDR3, is EAGVAQSPRYKIIEKRQSVAFWCNPISGHATLYWYQQILGQGPKLLIQFQNNGVVDDSQLPKDRFSAERLKGVDSTLKIQPAKLEDSAVYLCASSPGLAGRETQYFGPGTRLLVL.

This chain uses TRBV11-2 with TRBJ1-4; D is ambiguous. V dropped 5 bases and J dropped 5 bases, with 9 bases sitting between them. Germline V lookup: CDR1 SGHAT, CDR2 FQNNGV. This CDR3 region has 13 residues. CDR3 region: CASSPGRNEKLFF. In DNA, the CDR3 is TGTGCCAGCAGCCCGGGGAGGAATGAAAAACTGTTTTTT. Complete variable domain (other parts from reference TRBV11-2 and TRBJ1-4): EAGVAQSPRYKIIEKRQSVAFWCNPISGHATLYWYQQILGQGPKLLIQFQNNGVVDDSQLPKDRFSAERLKGVDSTLKIQPAKLEDSAVYLCASSPGRNEKLFFGSGTQLSVL.

This chain connects TRBV2 to TRBJ2-7; D might be TRBD2 (5 bases). Germline V gene lookup returns CDR1 SNHLY and CDR2 FYNNEI. V dropped 8 bases and J dropped 0 bases, with 11 bases sitting between them. The CDR3 contains 13 residues. The CDR3 region is CASRSGSSYEQYF. As DNA, the CDR3 is TGTGCCAGCCGGAGCGGTAGCTCCTACGAGCAGTACTTC.

A remark on this clone: At one boundary the junction diverges from the germline segment, which might be a read error. The CDR3, as DNA: TGCGGCGTTTCGACTAGCGGTTCCTACGAGCAGCACTTC. This encodes CGVSTSGSYEQHF. V gene TRBV29-1 combines with J gene TRBJ2-7; 9 bases match TRBD2. This CDR3 contains 13 residues. Germline CDR1 and CDR2: SQVTM and ANQGSEA.

Turning to this clone: The junction departs from germline at one end; a sequencing error may be responsible. V usage is TRBV7-9 and J usage is TRBJ1-1; no reliable D call. The length of the CDR3 is 12 residues. Looked up from germline, CDR1 is SEHNR and CDR2 is FQNEAQ (reference sequence). The CDR3 region is CASSVATGIAFF. The CDR3 DNA reads TGTGCCAGCAGCGTAGCTACCGGGATAGCTTTCTTT.

V is TRBV5-1 and J is TRBJ2-3; TRBD2 aligns across 11 bases. V trimming: 4 bases; J trimming: 1 base; junction bases outside the gene matches: 2. Germline V lookup: CDR1 SGHRS, CDR2 YFSETQ. The length of the CDR3 is 15 residues. The chain's CDR3 is CASSIAGGGTDTQYF. The CDR3 bases are TGCGCCAGCAGCATAGCGGGAGGGGGCACAGATACGCAGTATTTT.

This CDR3 is CATSMTGSLSNQPQHF. The CDR3 DNA reads TGTGCCACCAGCATGACAGGGTCCTTATCTAATCAGCCCCAGCATTTT. The genes are TRBV15 and TRBJ1-5, with 7 bases matching TRBD1. Germline CDR1 and CDR2: LNHNV and YYDKDF (reference sequence). Trimming at V came to 4 bases and at J to 4 bases, leaving 10 bases not matched to a gene. The CDR3 has 16 amino acids. The full variable domain, completed using reference TRBV15 and TRBJ1-5, is DAMVIQNPRYQVTQFGKPVTLSCSQTLNHNVMYWYQQKSSQAPKLLFHYYDKDFNNEADTPDNFQSRRPNTSFCFLDIRSPGLGDTAMYLCATSMTGSLSNQPQHFGDGTRLSIL.

V and J are TRBV28 and TRBJ1-5; TRBD1 might be the D (5 bases). The CDR3 is made up of 15 amino acids. The germline V gene has CDR1 MDHEN and CDR2 SYDVKM. The germline V and J ends were trimmed by 2 bases and 5 bases, with 13 bases remaining between them. In nucleotides, the CDR3 is TGTGCCAGCAGTTTAACCACCGTCAGGGATCAGCCCCAGCATTTT. Translating gives CASSLTTVRDQPQHF.

Here the CDR3 reads CSVGVSGSYNEQFF. The DNA of the CDR3 is TGCAGCGTTGGTGTTAGCGGGAGTTACAATGAGCAGTTCTTC. This rearrangement joins TRBV29-1 to TRBJ2-1; 9 positions agree with TRBD2. Trimming took 4 bases from V and 4 from J; bases not matched to a gene: 5. CDR3 length: 14 amino acids. Looked up from germline, CDR1 is SQVTM and CDR2 is ANQGSEA.

V is TRBV29-1 and J is TRBJ2-5, with unresolved D. V lost 7 bases, J lost 7 bases, and 22 bases lay in between. Germline loops: CDR1 SQVTM, CDR2 ANQGSEA. There are 14 residues in the CDR3. This chain's CDR3 is CSAGAVALGGTQYF. In DNA, the CDR3 is TGCAGCGCTGGCGCGGTGGCCCTGGGTGGGACCCAGTACTTC.

V usage is TRBV15 and J usage is TRBJ2-7; 11 bases map to TRBD2. The CDR3 runs 17 residues. V shed 3 bases and J 2 bases; nucleotides not matched to a gene: 9. From germline, CDR1 is LNHNV and CDR2 YYDKDF (reference sequence). The CDR3 DNA follows: TGTGCCACCAGCAGCAACCTCGGGACTAGCGGCACCTACGAGCAGTACTTC. This translates into CATSSNLGTSGTYEQYF.

This clone is a singleton in its sample. The chain carries TRBV9 and TRBJ2-7, with TRBD2 matching over 14 bases. J lost 7 bases, V lost 4 bases, and 4 bases had no gene match. The CDR3 covers 14 residues. Germline V gene data show CDR1 as SGDLS and CDR2 as YYNGEE. The CDR3 bases are TGTGCCAGCAGCACGACTAGCGGGAGGGGTGAGCAGTACTTC. Residues: CASSTTSGRGEQYF.

The chain uses TRBV30 and TRBJ2-5; 10 bases fit TRBD1. The DNA end is more similar to TRBJ2-7, so the J call may be wrong. This CDR3 is built from 14 residues. The V gene's germline CDR1 is GTSNPN and CDR2 SVGIG (reference sequence). The CDR3 DNA follows: TGTGCCTGGAGATATGGGACAGGGGTTGGCGAGCAGTACTTC. Protein sequence: CAWRYGTGVGEQYF.

About this clone: One end of the junction does not line up with germline, which may come from a read error. The chain combines TRBV7-2 with TRBJ1-3, with 7 bases fitting TRBD1. This CDR3 comprises 16 residues. Germline CDR1 is SGHTA and CDR2 is FQGNSA. CDR3 in amino acids: CASSQGQVLSENTIYF. The CDR3 DNA is TGTGCCAGCAGCCAAGGACAGGTCCTCTCTGAAAACACCATATATTTT.